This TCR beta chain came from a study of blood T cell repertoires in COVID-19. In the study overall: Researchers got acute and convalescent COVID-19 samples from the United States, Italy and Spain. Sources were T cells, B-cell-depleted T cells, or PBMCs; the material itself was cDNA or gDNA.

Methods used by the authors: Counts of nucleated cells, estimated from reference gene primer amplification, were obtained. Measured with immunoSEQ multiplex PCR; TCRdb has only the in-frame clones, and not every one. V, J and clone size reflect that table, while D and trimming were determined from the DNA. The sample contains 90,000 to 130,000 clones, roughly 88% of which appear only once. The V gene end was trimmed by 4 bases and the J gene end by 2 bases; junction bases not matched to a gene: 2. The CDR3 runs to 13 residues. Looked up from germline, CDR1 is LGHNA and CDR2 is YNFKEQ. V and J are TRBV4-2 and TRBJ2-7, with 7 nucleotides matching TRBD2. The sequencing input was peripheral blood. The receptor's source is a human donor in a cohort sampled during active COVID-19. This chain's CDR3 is CASSPGGAYEQYF. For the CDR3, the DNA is TGTGCCAGCAGCCCTGGGGGGGCCTACGAGCAGTACTTC.